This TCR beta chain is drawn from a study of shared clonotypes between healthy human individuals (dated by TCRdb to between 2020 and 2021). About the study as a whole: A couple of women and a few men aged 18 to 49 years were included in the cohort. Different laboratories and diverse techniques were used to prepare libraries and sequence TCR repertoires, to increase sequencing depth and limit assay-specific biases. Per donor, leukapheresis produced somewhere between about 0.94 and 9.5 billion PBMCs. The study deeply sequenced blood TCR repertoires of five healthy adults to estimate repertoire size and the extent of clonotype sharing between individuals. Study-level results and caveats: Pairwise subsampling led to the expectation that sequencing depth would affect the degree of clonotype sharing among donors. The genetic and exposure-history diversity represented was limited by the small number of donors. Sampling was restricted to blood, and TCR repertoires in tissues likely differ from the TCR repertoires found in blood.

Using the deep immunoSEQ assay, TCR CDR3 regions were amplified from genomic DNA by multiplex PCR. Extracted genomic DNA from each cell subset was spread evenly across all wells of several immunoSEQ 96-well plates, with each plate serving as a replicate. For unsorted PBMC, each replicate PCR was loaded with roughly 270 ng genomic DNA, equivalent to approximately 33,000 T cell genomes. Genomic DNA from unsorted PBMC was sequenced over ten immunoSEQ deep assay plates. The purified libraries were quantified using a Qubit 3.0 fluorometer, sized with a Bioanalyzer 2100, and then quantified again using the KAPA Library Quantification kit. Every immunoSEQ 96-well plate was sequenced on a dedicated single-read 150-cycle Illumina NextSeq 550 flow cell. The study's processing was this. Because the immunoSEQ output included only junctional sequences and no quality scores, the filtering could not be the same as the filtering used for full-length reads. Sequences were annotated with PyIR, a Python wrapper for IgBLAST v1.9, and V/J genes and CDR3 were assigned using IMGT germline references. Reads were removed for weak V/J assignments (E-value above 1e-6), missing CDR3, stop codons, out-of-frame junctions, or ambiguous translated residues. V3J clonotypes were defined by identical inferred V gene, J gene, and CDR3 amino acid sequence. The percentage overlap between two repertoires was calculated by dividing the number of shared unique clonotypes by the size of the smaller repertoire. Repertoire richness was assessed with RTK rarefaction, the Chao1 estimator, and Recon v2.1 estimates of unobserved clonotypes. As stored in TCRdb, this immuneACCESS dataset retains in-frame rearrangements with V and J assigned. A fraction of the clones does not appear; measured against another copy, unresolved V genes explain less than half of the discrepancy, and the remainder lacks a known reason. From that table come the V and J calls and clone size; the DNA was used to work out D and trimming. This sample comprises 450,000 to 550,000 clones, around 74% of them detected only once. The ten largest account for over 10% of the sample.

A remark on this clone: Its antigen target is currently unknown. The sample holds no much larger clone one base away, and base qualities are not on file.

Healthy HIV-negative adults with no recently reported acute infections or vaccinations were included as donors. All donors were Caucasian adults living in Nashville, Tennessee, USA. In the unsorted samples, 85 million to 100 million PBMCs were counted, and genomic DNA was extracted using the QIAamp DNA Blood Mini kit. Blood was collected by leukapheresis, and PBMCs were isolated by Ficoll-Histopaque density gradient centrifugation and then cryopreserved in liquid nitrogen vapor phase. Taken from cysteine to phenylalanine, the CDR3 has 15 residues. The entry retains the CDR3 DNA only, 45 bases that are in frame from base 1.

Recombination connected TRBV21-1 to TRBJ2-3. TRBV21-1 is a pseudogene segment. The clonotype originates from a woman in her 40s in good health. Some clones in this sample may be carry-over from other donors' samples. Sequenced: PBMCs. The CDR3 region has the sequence CASTNNARDADTQYF. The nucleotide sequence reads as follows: TGTGCCAGCACCAATAATGCGAGGGACGCAGATACGCAGTATTTT.